Below are 2 T cell receptor beta chains sequenced from a single sample in a study of cytomegalovirus exposure and HLA in healthy donors. Researchers ran the PCR with 60 Vbeta and 13 Jbeta primers. TCRdb keeps only in-frame clones here, not all; method: immunoSEQ multiplex PCR. There are about 90,000 clones in the sample; about two thirds occur only once, and around a fifth lies in the top ten. Sequenced material: PBMCs. The receptors here all came from a woman aged 45-65 years in good health and CMV-seropositive.

V usage is TRBV9 and J usage is TRBJ2-3; 13 bases map to TRBD2. Looked up from germline, CDR1 is SGDLS and CDR2 is YYNGEE. With V trimmed by 4 bases and J by 6 bases, 8 bases remained unmatched. CDR3 length equals 16 residues. In DNA, the CDR3 is TGTGCCAGCAGCCGCACACTAGCGGGGGGGCCTGATACGCAGTATTTT. Amino acids: CASSRTLAGGPDTQYF.

The chain is built from TRBV28 and TRBJ1-1; perhaps TRBD1 as D (5 bases). The germline V gene encodes CDR1 MDHEN and CDR2 SYDVKM. V lost 6 bases to trimming and J lost 8 bases, with 19 bases between them. CDR3 size: 14 residues. CDR3 protein: CASSPIEVQGEAFF. The CDR3 bases are TGTGCCAGCAGCCCCATCGAAGTGCAGGGCGAAGCTTTCTTT. Full variable domain (missing parts from reference TRBV28 and TRBJ1-1): DVKVTQSSRYLVKRTGEKVFLECVQDMDHENMFWYRQDPGLGLRLIYFSYDVKMKEKGDIPEGYSVSREKKERFSLILESASTNQTSMYLCASSPIEVQGEAFFGQGTRLTVV.